This TCR beta chain was identified during a study of vaccination and CD4 T cells after COVID-19. V shed 8 bases, J shed 4 bases, and the junction held 3 bases outside the gene matches. The CDR3 extends over 12 amino acids. Treatment here: roughly ten-day PBMC culture with coronavirus spike peptide pools or control peptides (ViraFEST assay). Comments on this clonotype: Its antigen is still unknown.

An Oncomine TCR Beta short-read assay was used to sequence the DNA from cultured CD4+ T cells. MiXCR, applied by TCRdb to the PCR reads, yields one record per CDR3 protein. Among some 26,000 distinct CDR3 sequences, around 66% were seen once, and the ten largest hold 15% to 20%. This TCR was sampled from a human donor who received a COVID-19 vaccine. This chain connects TRBV12-3 or TRBV12-4 to TRBJ2-3; 7 nucleotides line up with TRBD2. This material consisted of CD4+ T cells from blood, cultured in vitro, taken after SARS-CoV-2 vaccination. In DNA, the CDR3 is TGTGCCAGCCGACTAGCTGCAGATACGCAGTATTTT. Translated, it gives CASRLAADTQYF.